These 15 T cell receptor beta chains came from one sample sequenced in a study of cytomegalovirus exposure and HLA in healthy donors. It was with 60 Vbeta and 13 Jbeta primers that the PCR ran. The data were produced by immunoSEQ multiplex PCR, yet TCRdb's version contains in-frame clones alone and is incomplete. The data show under 170,000 clones, approximately 60% seen once. The specimen sequenced was PBMCs. The receptors originated from a woman aged 55 to 70 in good health and CMV-seropositive.

The chain's CDR3 is CASSSTSDSTDTQYF. Here the CDR3 DNA reads TGTGCCAGCAGCTCGACTAGCGATAGCACAGATACGCAGTATTTT. The chain carries TRBV7-9 and TRBJ2-3; 8 bases are shared with TRBD2. CDR1 SEHNR and CDR2 FQNEAQ come from the germline V gene (reference sequence). Losses at the gene ends were 4 bases for V and 0 bases for J; bases not matched to a gene: 3. This CDR3 has 15 amino acids. The whole variable domain, filled in from reference TRBV7-9 and TRBJ2-3, reads DTGVSQNPRHKITKRGQNVTFRCDPISEHNRLYWYRQTLGQGPEFLTYFQNEAQLEKSRLLSDRFSAERPKGSFSTLEIQRTEQGDSAMYLCASSSTSDSTDTQYFGPGTRLTVL.

This chain connects TRBV2 to TRBJ2-1, with TRBD2 matching over 11 bases. This CDR3 comprises 15 residues. Germline CDR1 is SNHLY and CDR2 is FYNNEI. V lost 6 bases to trimming and J lost 4 bases; unmatched junction nucleotides: 5. Here the CDR3 DNA reads TGTGCCAGCAGGGGGGGACTAGCGGATTACAATGAGCAGTTCTTC. Its protein is CASRGGLADYNEQFF.

As regards this clone: The same CDR3 also results from other DNA sequences found in this sample. This chain links TRBV7-9 with TRBJ1-1; 7 nucleotides agree with TRBD1. J gave up 1 base and V 0 bases, and 2 bases lay outside the gene matches. CDR1 is SEHNR, CDR2 FQNEAQ, per germline (reference sequence). This CDR3 region has 15 residues. The CDR3 bases are TGTGCCAGCAGCTTAGCGCACAGGGGGAACACTGAAGCTTTCTTT. Its protein is CASSLAHRGNTEAFF.

There are a few counts of this clone. This CDR3 is also generated by other DNA sequences in the sample. J is TRBJ1-1 and V is TRBV4-3; D not certain. Germline V gene sequence: CDR1 LGHNA, CDR2 YSLEER. Trimming pared 0 bases from V and 3 bases from J, leaving 5 bases between. The CDR3 runs to 13 residues. The CDR3, as DNA: TGCGCCAGCAGCCAAGATCTCGACACTGAAGCTTTCTTT. Amino acids: CASSQDLDTEAFF.

This clone was found once. J is TRBJ2-5 and V is TRBV5-1; 8 positions agree with TRBD1. Trimming removed 0 bases from V and 4 bases from J; junction bases left unmatched: 5. The CDR3 length is 15 residues. Germline V gene sequence: CDR1 SGHRS, CDR2 YFSETQ. In DNA, the CDR3 is TGCGCCAGCAGCTTGGAGTCAGGGGGCCGAGAGACCCAGTACTTC. This gives the protein CASSLESGGRETQYF.

Concerning this clone itself: The junction shows a germline mismatch at one end, possibly a read error. The chain is built from TRBV7-2 and TRBJ1-2; unclear D gene. The CDR3 covers 9 residues. Germline assignment: CDR1 SGHTA and CDR2 FQGNSA. The DNA for the CDR3 is TGTGCCACTTCATATGTGCGAGGCTTC. Translated: CATSYVRGF.

The chain has TRBV29-1 and TRBJ2-1, with 13 nucleotides matching TRBD2. V lost 8 bases, J lost 9 bases, and 4 bases stayed unmatched. Germline CDR1 SQVTM, CDR2 ANQGSEA. CDR3 size: 12 residues. CDR3 bases: TGCAGCCTAAGACTAGCGGGAGGTGAGCAGTTCTTC. This sequence encodes CSLRLAGGEQFF.

This clone was found a few times. This chain uses TRBV5-8 with TRBJ2-1; perhaps TRBD2 as D (6 bases). In germline, CDR1 is SGHTS, CDR2 YDEGEE. The V end lost 0 bases, the J end lost 3 bases, and 13 bases lay between the germline ends. The CDR3 covers 16 residues. CDR3 amino acids: CASSLEPGSFYNEQFF. The CDR3 coding sequence is TGTGCCAGCAGCTTGGAACCCGGGAGTTTCTACAATGAGCAGTTCTTC.

The gene calls are TRBV7-6 and TRBJ1-3, with 7 bases lining up with TRBD1. Trimming cost V 1 base and J 2 bases; bases outside gene matches: 5. CDR1 SGHVS and CDR2 FNYEAQ come from the germline V gene. CDR3 length equals 16 residues. CDR3 sequence: CASSLGAQGAGNTIYF. In DNA form, the CDR3 reads TGTGCCAGCAGCTTAGGGGCCCAGGGGGCTGGAAACACCATATATTTT.

This chain uses TRBV4-3 with TRBJ2-1; the D gene is possibly TRBD2 (5 bases). Germline V gene lookup returns CDR1 LGHNA and CDR2 YSLEER. With 0 bases removed from V and 4 bases from J, the gap between germline ends came to 10 bases. The CDR3 covers 15 residues. The CDR3 loop reads CASSQEREGYNEQFF. CDR3 bases: TGCGCCAGCAGCCAAGAGAGAGAGGGATACAATGAGCAGTTCTTC.

This clone was recorded a few times. The chain has TRBV27 and TRBJ2-7; 7 nucleotides match TRBD1. In germline, CDR1 is MNHEY, CDR2 SMNVEV (reference sequence). The CDR3 loop spans 14 amino acids. V dropped 10 bases and J dropped 0; count of bases not matched to a gene: 9. CDR3 region: CATSQGQFSYEQYF. The CDR3 DNA reads as TGTGCCACCTCCCAGGGACAGTTCTCCTACGAGCAGTACTTC.

This chain joins TRBV6-6 and TRBJ2-1; 7 bases are shared with TRBD2. Trimming removed 5 bases from V and 9 bases from J; junction bases left unmatched: 4. The CDR3 consists of 12 residues. Per the germline V gene, CDR1 is MNHNY and CDR2 is SVGAGI (reference sequence). In DNA form, the CDR3 reads TGTGCCAGCAGTAAATCGGGGGGTGAGCAGTTCTTC. Translated, it gives CASSKSGGEQFF.

The CDR3 protein is CASSMGRDYGYTF. The DNA of the CDR3 is TGTGCCAGTAGTATGGGCAGGGACTATGGCTACACCTTC. This chain joins TRBV19 and TRBJ1-2; a possible D gene is TRBD1 (5 bases). This CDR3 is built from 13 residues. Per the germline V gene, CDR1 is LNHDA and CDR2 is SQIVND (reference sequence). Trimming shortened V by 3 bases and J by 3 bases, and 8 bases separated the two germline ends. Filled out from reference TRBV19 and TRBJ1-2, the complete variable domain reads DGGITQSPKYLFRKEGQNVTLSCEQNLNHDAMYWYRQDPGQGLRLIYYSQIVNDFQKGDIAEGYSVSREKKESFPLTVTSAQKNPTAFYLCASSMGRDYGYTFGSGTRLTVV.

The CDR3 loop is CASSNGYDEQFF. In DNA form, the CDR3 reads TGTGCCAGTAGTAACGGGTACGATGAGCAGTTCTTC. The rearrangement uses TRBV19 and TRBJ2-1; D ambiguous. The length of the CDR3 is 12 residues. Germline CDR1 LNHDA, CDR2 SQIVND (reference sequence). Deletions cut 4 bases from V and 8 bases from J, with 9 bases between.

The chain combines TRBV19 with TRBJ2-7; tentatively, D is TRBD2 (6 bases). Germline CDR1 LNHDA, CDR2 SQIVND (reference sequence). V shed 7 bases and J shed 3 bases, with 13 bases lying between them. CDR3 length: 13 amino acids. For the CDR3, the DNA is TGTGCCAGTAAGGAGGGAGAAAGCTACGAGCAGTACTTC. It yields the protein CASKEGESYEQYF.